The 31 T cell receptor beta chains presented below share a single source sample, sequenced in a study of blood T cell repertoires in COVID-19. The method was immunoSEQ multiplex PCR; TCRdb's version includes in-frame clones alone and lacks a portion of them. The data show 200,000 or so clones, around 89% seen once. The sample consisted of PBMCs or T cells enriched from blood (not recorded which). These receptor sequences come from a woman aged 25-40 years who had recovered from COVID-19.

The sample holds one count of this clone. The V gene is TRBV2, the J gene TRBJ1-2, with a possible D match to TRBD1 (5 bases). The CDR3 extends over 14 amino acids. Germline V lookup: CDR1 SNHLY, CDR2 FYNNEI. The ends were cut back, 6 bases at V and 2 bases at J, with 13 bases in the middle. DNA of the CDR3: TGTGCCAGCAGCCATACGGGGGAAAACTATGGCTACACCTTC. Its protein is CASSHTGENYGYTF.

The chain links TRBV7-9 to TRBJ1-4, with a tentative D call TRBD1 (5 bases). Germline CDR1 is SEHNR and CDR2 is FQNEAQ (reference sequence). The CDR3 has 15 residues. V was pared by 5 bases and J by 8 bases, with 18 bases between. In DNA, the CDR3 is TGTGCCAGCAGCAATACAGGTTTCGGATGGGAAAAACTGTTTTTT. Protein product: CASSNTGFGWEKLFF.

J is TRBJ2-3 and V is TRBV6-4, with 13 bases lining up with TRBD2. The J segment lost 6 bases and the V segment lost 8 bases, leaving 2 bases of the junction unmatched. This CDR3 is 13 amino acids long. The germline CDR1 and CDR2 sequences are MRHNA and SNTAGT. The CDR3 here is CASGGLAGDTQYF. The CDR3 region has the DNA TGTGCCAGCGGGGGACTAGCGGGGGATACGCAGTATTTT.

The rearrangement links TRBV4-3 to TRBJ1-2; tentative D call: TRBD1 (5 bases). Germline V gene sequence: CDR1 LGHNA, CDR2 YSLEER. V was pared by 0 bases and J by 4 bases, with 15 bases between. This CDR3 contains 16 residues. The CDR3 sequence: CASSQDWQGDAYGYTF. CDR3 nucleotide sequence: TGCGCCAGCAGCCAAGACTGGCAGGGTGACGCCTATGGCTACACCTTC.

This chain links TRBV4-1 with TRBJ1-1, with 7 positions matching TRBD1. Per the germline V gene, CDR1 is MGHRA and CDR2 is YSYEKL. V shed 0 bases, J shed 6 bases, and the junction held 4 bases outside the gene matches. The CDR3 is 14 amino acids. CDR3 in amino acids: CASSQDYRGPEAFF. The CDR3 bases are TGCGCCAGCAGCCAAGACTACAGGGGCCCTGAAGCTTTCTTT.

As DNA, the CDR3 is TGCGCCAGCAGCTATTCCGCGGGGACGAACACTGAAGCTTTCTTT. Translated, it gives CASSYSAGTNTEAFF. The chain joins TRBV5-1 to TRBJ1-1; TRBD1 might be the D (5 bases). The CDR3 extends over 15 amino acids. V was cut by 3 bases and J by 1 base, with 13 bases left in between. Germline assignment: CDR1 SGHRS and CDR2 YFSETQ. Variable domain in full (rest from reference TRBV5-1 and TRBJ1-1): KAGVTQTPRYLIKTRGQQVTLSCSPISGHRSVSWYQQTPGQGLQFLFEYFSETQRNKGNFPGRFSGRQFSNSRSEMNVSTLELGDSALYLCASSYSAGTNTEAFFGQGTRLTVV.

The chain has TRBV4-1 and TRBJ2-2; D ambiguous. The CDR3 has 13 residues. From germline, CDR1 is MGHRA and CDR2 YSYEKL. Trimming removed 0 bases from V and 5 bases from J, with 4 bases in between. The CDR3 bases are TGCGCCAGCAGCCAAGATGAGACCGGGGAGCTGTTTTTT. This sequence encodes CASSQDETGELFF.

The chain combines TRBV12-3 or TRBV12-4 with TRBJ1-1; 9 nucleotides agree with TRBD1. The CDR3 totals 13 residues. J was trimmed by 7 bases and V by 6 bases; bases with no gene match: 6. This chain's CDR3 is CASSPTGGNEAFF. The CDR3 region has the DNA TGTGCCAGCAGCCCGACAGGGGGTAATGAAGCTTTCTTT.

This clone is a singleton in its sample. The chain combines TRBV7-8 with TRBJ1-5, with 8 nucleotides matching TRBD1. In germline, CDR1 is SGHVS, CDR2 FQNEAQ. The CDR3 has 15 amino acids. The trim removed 1 base at V and 1 base at J, leaving 0 bases unmatched. CDR3 loop: CASSLGTGSNQPQHF. The CDR3 bases are TGTGCCAGCAGCTTAGGGACAGGGAGCAATCAGCCCCAGCATTTT.

The rearrangement links TRBV7-2 to TRBJ1-1; D uncertain. Trimming pared 1 base from V and 2 bases from J, leaving 14 bases between. Per the germline V gene, CDR1 is SGHTA and CDR2 is FQGNSA. This CDR3 has 16 residues. CDR3 amino acids: CASSLDVSGGNTEAFF. CDR3 nucleotides: TGTGCCAGCAGCTTAGATGTCTCGGGAGGAAACACTGAAGCTTTCTTT.

V gene TRBV4-1 combines with J gene TRBJ2-5, with D uncertain. Germline-derived CDR1 and CDR2 are MGHRA and YSYEKL. The CDR3 contains 13 residues. The V and J ends lost 1 base and 3 bases respectively, with 6 bases between them. The CDR3 reads CASSQATEETQYF. The CDR3 nucleotides are TGCGCCAGCAGCCAAGCAACGGAAGAGACCCAGTACTTC.

This chain joins TRBV11-3 and TRBJ2-5; D gene unclear. The CDR3 totals 13 residues. V was shortened by 4 bases and J by 1 base, with 7 bases between the two germline ends. Per the germline V gene, CDR1 is SGHNT and CDR2 is YENEEA. CDR3 coding DNA: TGTGCCAGCAGCTCCCTAGGCCAAGAGACCCAGTACTTC. Protein sequence: CASSSLGQETQYF.

The chain carries TRBV28 and TRBJ1-1; the D gene is possibly TRBD1 (6 bases). The CDR3 is 12 amino acids. The V gene's germline CDR1 is MDHEN and CDR2 SYDVKM. Trimming took off 6 bases at V and 5 bases at J, with 10 bases between the two ends. The CDR3 loop reads CASSPRGTEAFF. CDR3 in DNA: TGTGCCAGCAGCCCGAGGGGGACTGAAGCTTTCTTT.

Written as DNA, the CDR3 is TGCGCCAGCAGCTTGGGTCCGGGGACCTACAATGAGCAGTTCTTC. This codes for CASSLGPGTYNEQFF. V and J are TRBV5-1 and TRBJ2-1, with a possible D match to TRBD2 (5 bases). Per germline, CDR1 SGHRS and CDR2 YFSETQ. V dropped 0 bases and J dropped 2 bases, with 9 bases sitting between them. This CDR3 region has 15 residues.

The chain recombines TRBV2 with TRBJ1-5; unclear D gene. Deletions cut 4 bases from V and 0 bases from J, with 4 bases between. The CDR3 is 13 residues long. Germline V CDR1 and CDR2: SNHLY, FYNNEI. CDR3 amino acids: CASSAGSNQPQHF. The DNA for the CDR3 is TGTGCCAGCAGTGCCGGTAGCAATCAGCCCCAGCATTTT.

The chain has TRBV5-1 and TRBJ1-2; D perhaps matches TRBD1 (6 bases). The germline gives CDR1 SGHRS, CDR2 YFSETQ. This CDR3 is 15 amino acids long. V gave up 1 base and J gave up 7 bases, with 17 bases separating them. The CDR3 DNA reads TGCGCCAGCAGCTTGTCATGGGGGCGACAGTCTGGCTACACCTTC. It encodes CASSLSWGRQSGYTF.

V usage is TRBV7-2 and J usage is TRBJ2-3; D gene ambiguous. Trimming took 6 bases from V and 1 from J, leaving 8 bases between them. CDR3 length: 13 residues. The germline V gene has CDR1 SGHTA and CDR2 FQGNSA. CDR3 nucleotides: TGTGCCAGCAGAGTGGGCGGCACAGATACGCAGTATTTT. It codes for CASRVGGTDTQYF.

V gene TRBV5-8 combines with J gene TRBJ1-5; 8 bases match TRBD1. V lost 0 bases and J lost 4; bases outside the gene matches: 0. The CDR3 covers 14 residues. The germline gives CDR1 SGHTS, CDR2 YDEGEE. The CDR3 region is CASSLGTGNQPQHF. CDR3 DNA: TGTGCCAGCAGCTTGGGGACAGGGAATCAGCCCCAGCATTTT.

The CDR3 bases are TGTGCCAGCAGCGTCCAAGGACAGGGACAGGGCTACACCTTC. Residues: CASSVQGQGQGYTF. V usage is TRBV9 and J usage is TRBJ1-2; 8 bases fit TRBD1. J was trimmed by 8 bases and V by 2 bases; bases with no gene match: 8. Looked up from germline, CDR1 is SGDLS and CDR2 is YYNGEE. The CDR3 covers 14 residues.

The rearrangement uses TRBV6-1 and TRBJ1-1; D gene ambiguous. Germline V lookup: CDR1 MNHNS, CDR2 SASEGT. The germline V and J ends were trimmed by 3 bases and 4 bases, with 9 bases remaining between them. The CDR3 runs to 13 residues. The CDR3 here is CASSDLGITEAFF. The CDR3 nucleotides read TGTGCCAGCAGTGATCTGGGCATCACTGAAGCTTTCTTT.

This chain connects TRBV12-5 to TRBJ1-1; 9 bases are a match to TRBD1. The CDR3 covers 13 residues. The germline V gene has CDR1 LGHNT and CDR2 FRNRAP. With V trimmed by 10 bases and J by 3 bases, 6 bases remained unmatched. CDR3 DNA sequence: TGTGCTACGACAGGGGGGCCGGACACTGAAGCTTTCTTT. This translates into CATTGGPDTEAFF.

The chain couples TRBV6-2 or TRBV6-3 to TRBJ1-2; D is undetermined. The CDR3 is 12 residues long. Germline assignment: CDR1 MNHEY and CDR2 SVGEGT. Trimming cost V 3 bases and J 1 base, with 3 bases left between them. The CDR3 protein is CASSYLNYGYTF. CDR3 DNA sequence: TGTGCCAGCAGTTATCTTAACTATGGCTACACCTTC.

This sequence joins TRBV19 and TRBJ1-1; the match to TRBD1 covers 7 bases. Per germline, CDR1 LNHDA and CDR2 SQIVND (reference sequence). CDR3 length equals 16 residues. Trimming cost V 3 bases and J 5 bases; bases outside gene matches: 12. The CDR3 loop reads CASSMSGEGGWTEAFF. The CDR3 bases are TGTGCCAGTAGTATGTCCGGCGAAGGGGGCTGGACTGAAGCTTTCTTT.

The V call is TRBV7-9, the J call TRBJ1-2, with a tentative D call TRBD1 (5 bases). The V gene's germline CDR1 is SEHNR and CDR2 FQNEAQ (reference sequence). This CDR3 comprises 15 residues. Trimming pared 5 bases from V and 4 bases from J, leaving 17 bases between. The CDR3 bases are TGTGCCAGCAGCCCTCCCCGGCAGGGTTTCTATGGCTACACCTTC. This gives the protein CASSPPRQGFYGYTF.

This clone was recorded only once. V gene TRBV5-1 combines with J gene TRBJ1-2; the match to TRBD1 covers 10 bases. The length of the CDR3 is 13 residues. J was trimmed by 6 bases and V by 4 bases; bases with no gene match: 3. Per the germline V gene, CDR1 is SGHRS and CDR2 is YFSETQ. The CDR3 bases are TGCGCCAGCAGCGAGGACAGGGGGAATGGCTACACCTTC. Translating gives CASSEDRGNGYTF.

This chain uses TRBV27 with TRBJ1-6, with D maybe TRBD1 (6 bases). Germline loops: CDR1 MNHEY, CDR2 SMNVEV (reference sequence). CDR3 length: 15 residues. The V gene lost 6 bases and the J gene lost 8 bases, with 17 bases spanning the gap. The CDR3 nucleotides read TGTGCCAGCAGCCCAACAGGGTTTGTTTATTCACCCCTCCACTTT. Its translation: CASSPTGFVYSPLHF.

CDR3 nucleotides: TGTGCCAGCAGCGTTAGCGGGCTCAACACAGATACGCAGTATTTT. Translated: CASSVSGLNTDTQYF. The chain links TRBV7-2 to TRBJ2-3, with 7 bases fitting TRBD2. CDR1 and CDR2 from the germline V gene are SGHTA and FQGNSA. The ends lost 5 bases at V and 2 bases at J; junction bases unmatched: 7. The CDR3 length is 15 residues.

Ten or more counts support this clone. The V and J genes are TRBV19 and TRBJ1-6; 8 bases line up with TRBD1. There are 16 residues in the CDR3. After removal of 4 bases from V and 5 bases from J, the junction contained 7 bases not matched to a gene. CDR1 is LNHDA and CDR2 is SQIVND in the germline V gene (reference sequence). This chain's CDR3 is CASSTGGQGNNSPLHF. As DNA, the CDR3 is TGTGCCAGTAGTACTGGAGGACAGGGCAATAATTCACCCCTCCACTTT. The full variable domain, rest sourced from reference TRBV19 and TRBJ1-6, is DGGITQSPKYLFRKEGQNVTLSCEQNLNHDAMYWYRQDPGQGLRLIYYSQIVNDFQKGDIAEGYSVSREKKESFPLTVTSAQKNPTAFYLCASSTGGQGNNSPLHFGNGTRLTVT.

This clone was observed a single time. The rearrangement links TRBV9 to TRBJ1-1; D uncertain. The V and J ends lost 4 bases and 0 bases respectively, with 7 bases between them. CDR1 and CDR2 from the germline V gene are SGDLS and YYNGEE. This CDR3 has 13 amino acids. The CDR3 DNA sequence: TGTGCCAGCAGCTTGCGTATGAACACTGAAGCTTTCTTT. This gives the protein CASSLRMNTEAFF.

This chain joins TRBV19 and TRBJ1-2, with unresolved D. V was trimmed by 2 bases and J by 4 bases, leaving 14 bases between them. CDR3 length: 15 amino acids. CDR1 and CDR2 from the germline V gene are LNHDA and SQIVND (reference sequence). CDR3 sequence: CASSIPLEGVYGYTF. The DNA of the CDR3 is TGTGCCAGTAGTATACCGCTCGAGGGCGTCTATGGCTACACCTTC.

The chain recombines TRBV28 with TRBJ1-5; D might be TRBD1 (6 bases). Germline V gene sequence: CDR1 MDHEN, CDR2 SYDVKM. CDR3 length equals 16 residues. V was trimmed by 3 bases and J by 2 bases, leaving 14 bases between them. CDR3 coding DNA: TGTGCCAGCAGTTTGGGGGGGCCCGCCCGCAATCAGCCCCAGCATTTT. Protein product: CASSLGGPARNQPQHF.